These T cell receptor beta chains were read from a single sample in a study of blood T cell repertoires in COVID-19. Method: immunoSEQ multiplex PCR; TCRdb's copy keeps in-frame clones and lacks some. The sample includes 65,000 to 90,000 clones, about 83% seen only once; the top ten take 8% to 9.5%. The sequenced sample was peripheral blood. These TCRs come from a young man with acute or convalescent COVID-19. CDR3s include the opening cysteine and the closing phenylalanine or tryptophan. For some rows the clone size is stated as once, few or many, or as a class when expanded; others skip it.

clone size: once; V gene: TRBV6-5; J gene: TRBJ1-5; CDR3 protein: CASSYSGTGGQPQHF
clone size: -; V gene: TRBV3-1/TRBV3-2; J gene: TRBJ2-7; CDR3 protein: CASSLRLAGPYEQYF
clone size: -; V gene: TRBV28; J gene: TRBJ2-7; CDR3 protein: CASSWGLAREQYF
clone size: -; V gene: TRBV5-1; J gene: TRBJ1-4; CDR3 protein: CASSLGDSANEKLFF
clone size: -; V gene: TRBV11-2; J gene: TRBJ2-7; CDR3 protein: CASRGSGTSYEQYF
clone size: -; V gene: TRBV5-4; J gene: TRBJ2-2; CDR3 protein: CASSPGLEVRELFF
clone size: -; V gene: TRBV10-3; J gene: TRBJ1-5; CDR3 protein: CASGHSNQPQHF
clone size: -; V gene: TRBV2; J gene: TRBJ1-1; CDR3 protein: CASPRGPRTEAFF
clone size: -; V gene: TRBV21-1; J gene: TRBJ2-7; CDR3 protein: CASSPPTPTCPYEQYF
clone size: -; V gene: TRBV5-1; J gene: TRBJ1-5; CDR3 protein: CASSSDRDSQEQPQHF
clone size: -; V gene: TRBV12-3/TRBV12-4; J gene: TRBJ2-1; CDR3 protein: CASSRYNEQFF
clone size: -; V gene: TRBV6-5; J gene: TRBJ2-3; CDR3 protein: CASIRDLGGADTQYF
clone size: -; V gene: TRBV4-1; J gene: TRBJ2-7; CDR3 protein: CASSHRLAAYEQYF
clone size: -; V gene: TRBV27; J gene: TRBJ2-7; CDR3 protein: CASTTYEQYF
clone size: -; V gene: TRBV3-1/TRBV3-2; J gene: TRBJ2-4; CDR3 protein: CASSQEGTGNIQYF
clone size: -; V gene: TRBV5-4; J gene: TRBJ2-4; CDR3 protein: CASSPTQGLAKNIQYF
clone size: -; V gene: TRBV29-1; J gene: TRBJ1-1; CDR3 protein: CSVELGGEGTEAFF
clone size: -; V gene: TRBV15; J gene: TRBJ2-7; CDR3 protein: CATSRDGGNLREQYF
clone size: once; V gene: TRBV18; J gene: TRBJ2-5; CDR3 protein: CASSLTDQETQYF
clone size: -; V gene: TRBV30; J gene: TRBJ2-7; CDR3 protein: CAWSDSPPEQYF
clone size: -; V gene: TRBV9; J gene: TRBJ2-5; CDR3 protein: CASSPLEGEQTQYF
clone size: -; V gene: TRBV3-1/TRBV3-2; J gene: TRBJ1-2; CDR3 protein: CASRQGGEQGARGYTF
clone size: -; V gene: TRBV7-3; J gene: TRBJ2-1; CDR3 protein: CASSSGLAWSNEQFF
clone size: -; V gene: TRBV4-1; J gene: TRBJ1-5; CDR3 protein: CASSQAPGQINSNQPQHF
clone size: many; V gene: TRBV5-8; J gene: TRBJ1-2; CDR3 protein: CASAMVGTESYGYTF
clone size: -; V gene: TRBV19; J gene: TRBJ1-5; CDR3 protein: CASSIPSDRGRGQPQHF
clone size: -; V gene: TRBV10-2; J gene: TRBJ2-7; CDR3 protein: CASRTGNEQYF
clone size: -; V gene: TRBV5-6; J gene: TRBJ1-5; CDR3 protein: CASSLGQNQPQHF
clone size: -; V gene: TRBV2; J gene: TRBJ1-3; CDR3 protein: CASSPRGNTIYF
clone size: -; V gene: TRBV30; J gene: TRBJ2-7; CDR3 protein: CAWDSGFYEQYF
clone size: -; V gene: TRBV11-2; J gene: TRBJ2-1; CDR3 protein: CASSLHGLAGGPGEQFF
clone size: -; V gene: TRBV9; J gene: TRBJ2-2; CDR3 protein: CASSPSPTGELFF
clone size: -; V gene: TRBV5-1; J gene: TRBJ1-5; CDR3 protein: CASSLTGSSQPQHF
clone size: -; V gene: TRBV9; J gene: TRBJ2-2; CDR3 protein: CASSPSITGELFF
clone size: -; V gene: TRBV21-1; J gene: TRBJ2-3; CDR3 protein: CASSRNPGLVHDMGVRTDTQYF
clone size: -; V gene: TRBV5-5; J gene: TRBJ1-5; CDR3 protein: CASSSGQGRQPQHF
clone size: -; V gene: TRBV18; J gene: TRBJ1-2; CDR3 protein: CASSPSSGTGYGYTF
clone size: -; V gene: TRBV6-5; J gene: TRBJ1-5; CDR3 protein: CASSRTGLSNQPQHF
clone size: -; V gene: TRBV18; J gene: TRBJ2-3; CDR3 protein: CASSPPFVAGVETDTQYF
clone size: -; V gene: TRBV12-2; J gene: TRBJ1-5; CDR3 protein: CASRVRDRVSNQPQHF
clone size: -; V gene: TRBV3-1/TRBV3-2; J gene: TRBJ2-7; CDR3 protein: CASRQAGGGSYEQYF
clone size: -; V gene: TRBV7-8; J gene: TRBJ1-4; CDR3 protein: CASSPVGRVRNEKLFF
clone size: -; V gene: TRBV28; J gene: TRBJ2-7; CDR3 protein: CASREGPGQTYEQYF
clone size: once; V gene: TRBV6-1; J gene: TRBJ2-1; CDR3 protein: CASSVSFRGSLLGEQFF